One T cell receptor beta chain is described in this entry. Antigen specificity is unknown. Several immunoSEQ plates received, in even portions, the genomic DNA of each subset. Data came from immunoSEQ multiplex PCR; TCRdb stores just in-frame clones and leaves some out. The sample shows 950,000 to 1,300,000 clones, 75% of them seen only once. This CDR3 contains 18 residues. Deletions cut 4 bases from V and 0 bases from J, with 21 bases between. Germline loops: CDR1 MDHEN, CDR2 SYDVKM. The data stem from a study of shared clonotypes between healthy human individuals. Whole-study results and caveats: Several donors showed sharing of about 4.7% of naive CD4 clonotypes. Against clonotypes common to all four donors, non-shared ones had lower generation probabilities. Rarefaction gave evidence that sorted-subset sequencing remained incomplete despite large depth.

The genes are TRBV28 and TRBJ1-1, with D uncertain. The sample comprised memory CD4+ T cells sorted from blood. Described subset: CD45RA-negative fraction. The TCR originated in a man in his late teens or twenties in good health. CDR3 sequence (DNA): TGTGCCAGCAGTTCAATCGGGCCCCGCCTTGGCGTGAACACTGAAGCTTTCTTT. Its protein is CASSSIGPRLGVNTEAFF.